The text below deals with one T cell receptor (beta chain). Its specificity is unknown. MiXCR, applied by TCRdb to the reads, yields one record per CDR3 protein. The table includes some 500,000 distinct CDR3 sequences, just under 40% detected once. The data were taken from a study of T cell repertoires in cytomegalovirus infection. CDR1 is SGHAT, CDR2 FQNNGV, per germline. CDR3 length equals 11 residues. Germline trimming cut 4 bases from V and 12 bases from J; bases unmatched to any gene: 6. The source of this sequence is a human donor in good health (CMV status not recorded). Some clones in this sample may be carry-over from other donors' samples. The sample consisted of cultured PBMCs, taken from culture after CMV antigen stimulation. The chain joins TRBV11-2 to TRBJ2-7, with 7 bases matching TRBD1. The CDR3 reads CASSSYRGAYF. The CDR3 DNA sequence: TGTGCCAGCAGCTCCTACAGGGGCGCGTACTTC.